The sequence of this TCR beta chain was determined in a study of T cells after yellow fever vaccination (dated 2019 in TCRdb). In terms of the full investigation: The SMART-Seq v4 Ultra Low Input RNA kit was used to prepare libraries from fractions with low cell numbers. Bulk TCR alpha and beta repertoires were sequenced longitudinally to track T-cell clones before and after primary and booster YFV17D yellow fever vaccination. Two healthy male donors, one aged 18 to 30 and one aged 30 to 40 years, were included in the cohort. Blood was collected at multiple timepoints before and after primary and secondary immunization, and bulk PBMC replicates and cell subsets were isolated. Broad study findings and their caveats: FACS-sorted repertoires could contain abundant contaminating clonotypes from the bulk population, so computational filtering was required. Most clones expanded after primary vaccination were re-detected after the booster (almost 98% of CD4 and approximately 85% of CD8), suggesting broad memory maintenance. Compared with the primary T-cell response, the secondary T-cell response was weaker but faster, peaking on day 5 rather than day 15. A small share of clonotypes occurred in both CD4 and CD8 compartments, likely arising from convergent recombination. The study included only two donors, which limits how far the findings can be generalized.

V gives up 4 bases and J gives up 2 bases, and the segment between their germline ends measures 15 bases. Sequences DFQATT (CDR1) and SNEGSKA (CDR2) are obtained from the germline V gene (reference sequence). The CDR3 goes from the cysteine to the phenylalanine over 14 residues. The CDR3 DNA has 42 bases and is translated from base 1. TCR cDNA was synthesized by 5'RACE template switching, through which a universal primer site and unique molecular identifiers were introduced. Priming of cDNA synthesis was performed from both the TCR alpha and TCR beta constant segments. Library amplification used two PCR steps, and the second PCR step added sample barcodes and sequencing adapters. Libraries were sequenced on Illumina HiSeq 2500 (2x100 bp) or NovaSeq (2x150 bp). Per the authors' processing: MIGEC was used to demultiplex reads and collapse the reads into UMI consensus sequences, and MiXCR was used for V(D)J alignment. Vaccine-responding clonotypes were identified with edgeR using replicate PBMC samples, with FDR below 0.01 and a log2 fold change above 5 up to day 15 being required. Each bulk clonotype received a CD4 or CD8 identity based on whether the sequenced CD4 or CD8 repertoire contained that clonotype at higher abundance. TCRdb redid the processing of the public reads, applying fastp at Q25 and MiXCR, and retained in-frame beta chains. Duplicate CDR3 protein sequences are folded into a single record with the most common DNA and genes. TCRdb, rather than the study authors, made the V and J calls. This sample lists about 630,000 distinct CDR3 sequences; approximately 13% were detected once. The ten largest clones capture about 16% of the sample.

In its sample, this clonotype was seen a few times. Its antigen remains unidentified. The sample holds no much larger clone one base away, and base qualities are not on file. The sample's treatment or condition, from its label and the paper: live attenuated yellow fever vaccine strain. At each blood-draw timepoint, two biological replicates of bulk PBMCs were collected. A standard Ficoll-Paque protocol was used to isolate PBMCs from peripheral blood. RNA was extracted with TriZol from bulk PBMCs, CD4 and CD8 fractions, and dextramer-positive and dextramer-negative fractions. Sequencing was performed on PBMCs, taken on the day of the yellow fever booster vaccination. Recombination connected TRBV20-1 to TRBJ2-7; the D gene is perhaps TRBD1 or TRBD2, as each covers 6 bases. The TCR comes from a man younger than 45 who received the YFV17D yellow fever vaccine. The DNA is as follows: TGCAGTGCTAACGGGGGCGGGGTTGCCTACGAGCAGTACTTC. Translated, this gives CSANGGGVAYEQYF.